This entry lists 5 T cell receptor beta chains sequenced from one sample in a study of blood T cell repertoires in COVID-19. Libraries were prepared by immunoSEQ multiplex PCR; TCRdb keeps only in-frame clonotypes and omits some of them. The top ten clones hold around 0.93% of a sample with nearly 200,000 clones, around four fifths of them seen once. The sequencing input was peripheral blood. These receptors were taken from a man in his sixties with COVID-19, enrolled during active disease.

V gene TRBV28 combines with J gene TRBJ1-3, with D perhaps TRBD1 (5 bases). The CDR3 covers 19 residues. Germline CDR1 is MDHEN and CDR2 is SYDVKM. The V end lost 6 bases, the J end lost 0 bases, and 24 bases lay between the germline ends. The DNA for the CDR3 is TGTGCCAGCAGGGTGCCCACTGGTCAGGGAAACTTCTCTGGAAACACCATATATTTT. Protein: CASRVPTGQGNFSGNTIYF. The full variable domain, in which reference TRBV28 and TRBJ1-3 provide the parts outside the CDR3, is DVKVTQSSRYLVKRTGEKVFLECVQDMDHENMFWYRQDPGLGLRLIYFSYDVKMKEKGDIPEGYSVSREKKERFSLILESASTNQTSMYLCASRVPTGQGNFSGNTIYFGEGSWLTVV.

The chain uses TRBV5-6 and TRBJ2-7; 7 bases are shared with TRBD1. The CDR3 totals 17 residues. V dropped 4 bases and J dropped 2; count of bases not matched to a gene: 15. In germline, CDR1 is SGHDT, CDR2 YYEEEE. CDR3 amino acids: CASSVYRDSDLAYEQYF. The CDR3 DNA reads TGTGCCAGCAGCGTTTACCGGGACAGTGATCTGGCCTACGAGCAGTACTTC.

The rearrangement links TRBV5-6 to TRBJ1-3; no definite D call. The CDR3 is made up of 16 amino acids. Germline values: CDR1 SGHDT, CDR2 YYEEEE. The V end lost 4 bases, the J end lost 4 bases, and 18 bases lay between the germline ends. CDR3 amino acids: CASSLNPVAGGNTIYF. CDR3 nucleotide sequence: TGTGCCAGCAGCCTTAACCCGGTGGCCGGGGGAAACACCATATATTTT.

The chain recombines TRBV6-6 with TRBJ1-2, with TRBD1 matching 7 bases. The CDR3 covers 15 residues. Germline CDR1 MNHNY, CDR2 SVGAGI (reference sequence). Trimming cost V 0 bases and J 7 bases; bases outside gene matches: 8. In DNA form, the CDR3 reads TGTGCCAGCAGTTACTCGGCAGGGGGAAGTGGTGGCTACACCTTC. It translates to CASSYSAGGSGGYTF.

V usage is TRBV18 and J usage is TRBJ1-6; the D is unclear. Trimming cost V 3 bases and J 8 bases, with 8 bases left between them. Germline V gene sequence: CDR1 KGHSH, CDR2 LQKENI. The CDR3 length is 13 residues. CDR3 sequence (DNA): TGTGCCAGCTCACCCGGCCTAGATTCACCCCTCCACTTT. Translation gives CASSPGLDSPLHF.